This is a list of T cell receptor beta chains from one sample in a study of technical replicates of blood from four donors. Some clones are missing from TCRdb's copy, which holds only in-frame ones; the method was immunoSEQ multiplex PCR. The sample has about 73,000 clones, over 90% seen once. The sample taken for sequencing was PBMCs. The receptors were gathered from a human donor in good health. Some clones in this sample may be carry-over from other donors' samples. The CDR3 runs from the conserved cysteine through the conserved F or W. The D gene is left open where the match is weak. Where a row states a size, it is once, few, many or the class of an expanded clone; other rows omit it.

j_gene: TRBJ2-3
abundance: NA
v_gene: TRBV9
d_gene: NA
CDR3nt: TGTGCCAGCAGCGCGCGTCAGAGCGGCACAGATACGCAGTATTTT
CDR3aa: CASSARQSGTDTQYF

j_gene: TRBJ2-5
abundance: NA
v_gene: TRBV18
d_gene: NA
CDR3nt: TGTGCCAGCTCCCTGGGACTTACCCAAGAGACCCAGTACTTC
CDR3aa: CASSLGLTQETQYF

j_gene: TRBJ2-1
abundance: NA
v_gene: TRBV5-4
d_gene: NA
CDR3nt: TGTGCCAGCAGCTTGGGGATCGGGAGAACAGGCAATGAGCAGTTCTTC
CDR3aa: CASSLGIGRTGNEQFF

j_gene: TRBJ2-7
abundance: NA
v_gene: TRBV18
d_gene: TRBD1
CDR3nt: TGTGCCAGCTCACCGGACAGGTCTCGGGAGCAGTACTTC
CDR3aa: CASSPDRSREQYF

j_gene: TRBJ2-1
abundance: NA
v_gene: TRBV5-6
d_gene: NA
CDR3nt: TGTGCCAGCAGCTTGCGGACTAAGTCGGGCGAGCAGTTCTTC
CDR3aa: CASSLRTKSGEQFF

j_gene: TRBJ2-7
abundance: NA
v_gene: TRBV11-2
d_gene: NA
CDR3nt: TGTGCCAGCAGCCCGACAGTCTACGAGCAGTACTTC
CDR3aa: CASSPTVYEQYF

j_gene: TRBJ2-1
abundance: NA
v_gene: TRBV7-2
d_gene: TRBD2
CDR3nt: TGTGCCAGCAGCTTTCGTGTTGGCGGGAGCCTCTACAATGAGCAGTTCTTC
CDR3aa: CASSFRVGGSLYNEQFF

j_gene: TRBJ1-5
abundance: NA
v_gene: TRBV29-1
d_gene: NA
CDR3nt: TGCAGCGCCGAACCGGCGGATAGCAATCAGCCCCAGCATTTT
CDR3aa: CSAEPADSNQPQHF

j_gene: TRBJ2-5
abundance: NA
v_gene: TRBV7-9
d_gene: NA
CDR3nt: TGTGCCAGCAGCTCCATCCGGGATGGAGGAGAGACCCAGTACTTC
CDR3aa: CASSSIRDGGETQYF

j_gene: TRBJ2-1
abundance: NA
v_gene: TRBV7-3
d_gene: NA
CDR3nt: TGTGCCAGCAGCTTACAGGGGGGCGCCCTACCCACCAATGAGCAGTTCTTC
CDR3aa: CASSLQGGALPTNEQFF

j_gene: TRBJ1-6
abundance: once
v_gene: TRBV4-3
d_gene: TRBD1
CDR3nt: TGCGCCAGCAGCCCACACCGGGACAGTAATTCACCCCTCCACTTT
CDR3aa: CASSPHRDSNSPLHF

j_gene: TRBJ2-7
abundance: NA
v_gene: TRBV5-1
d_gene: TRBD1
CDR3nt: TGCGCCAGCAGCTGGACGTTGGCAGGGGGTAGGTACGAGCAGTACTTC
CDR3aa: CASSWTLAGGRYEQYF

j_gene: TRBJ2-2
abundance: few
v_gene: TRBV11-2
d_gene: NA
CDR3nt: TGTGCCAGCAGCATAGTAGCGACTACGGTCGGGGAGCTGTTTTTT
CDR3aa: CASSIVATTVGELFF

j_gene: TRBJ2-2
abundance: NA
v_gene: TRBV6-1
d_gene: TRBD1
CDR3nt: TGTGCCAGCAGGAGACAGGGGAACACCGGGGAGCTGTTTTTT
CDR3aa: CASRRQGNTGELFF

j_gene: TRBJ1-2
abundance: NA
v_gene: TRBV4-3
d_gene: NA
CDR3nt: TGCGCCAGCAGCCCGAACCCCAGTACAGGGACAATCTATGGCTACACCTTC
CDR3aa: CASSPNPSTGTIYGYTF

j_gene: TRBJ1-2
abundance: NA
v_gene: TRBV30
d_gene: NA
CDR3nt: TGTGCCTGGAGTGTAAGTTCAGGGTATGGCTACACCTTC
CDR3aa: CAWSVSSGYGYTF

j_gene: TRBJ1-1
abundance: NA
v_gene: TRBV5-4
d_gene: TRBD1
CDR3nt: TGTGCCAGCAGCCCCCGGGACAGGAACACTGAAGCTTTCTTT
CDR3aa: CASSPRDRNTEAFF

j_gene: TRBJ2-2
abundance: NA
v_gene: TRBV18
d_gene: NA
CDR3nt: TGTGCCACCGGGACACTTAACACCGGGGAGCTGTTTTTT
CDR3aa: CATGTLNTGELFF

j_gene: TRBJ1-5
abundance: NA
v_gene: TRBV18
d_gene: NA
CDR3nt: TGTGCCAGCTCACCATCGGGTAGCCAGCCCCAGCATTTT
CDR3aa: CASSPSGSQPQHF

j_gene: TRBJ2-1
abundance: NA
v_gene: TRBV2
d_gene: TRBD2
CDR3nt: TGTGCCAGCAGTCCTACGGGGGGGGTTGAGCAGTTCTTC
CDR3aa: CASSPTGGVEQFF